This TCR beta chain was identified in a study of blood T cell repertoires in COVID-19. Study context: Sample material is recorded as cDNA or gDNA derived from T cells, B-cell-depleted T cells, or PBMCs.

Authors' data handling: Amplification with reference gene primers provided the estimates of nucleated cell counts. Clones were read by immunoSEQ multiplex PCR, and TCRdb kept only the in-frame ones, dropping some. The V and J calls and clone size are taken from that table; D and trimming were inferred from the DNA. The table lists approximately 150,000 clones, roughly 90% of them singletons. This CDR3 has 16 amino acids. Material for sequencing was peripheral blood. This TCR was recovered from a woman aged 45-65 years with acute or convalescent COVID-19. V usage is TRBV21-1 and J usage is TRBJ2-7; TRBD1 reflects the table's D call only, with no check against the DNA. TRBV21-1 is an annotated pseudogene. CDR3 DNA sequence: TGTGCCAGCAGAAAAGGCGCGGACAGGGGGCAGGCCGAGCAGTACTTC. Protein: CASRKGADRGQAEQYF.